Sequencing of this T cell receptor (beta chain) was carried out in a study of beta chain features in type 1 diabetes (dated by TCRdb to between 2017 and 2018). About the investigation overall: Mean age, gender distribution, total cell number and subset yield were not different between patients and healthy donors. A total of around 110,000,000 sorted cells were examined across all samples, and a strong correlation was observed between cell number per subset and RNA yield. In the study, TCRB repertoires of sorted circulating CD4+ T cell subsets from recently diagnosed type 1 diabetes patients were compared with those of matched healthy donors. Regulatory and stem cell-like memory subsets were isolated from only 8 patients and roughly eight healthy donors, whereas naive and central memory subsets came from all 30 or so donors.

Each donor gave one peripheral blood draw, roughly 110 mL on average, collected into heparinised tubes. Naive, central memory, regulatory and stem cell-like memory CD4+ T cells were sorted on a BD FACSAria II using a panel including CD45RO, CCR7, CD25, CD127, CD95 and CD27. Purity was above 95% for every sorted population. PBMCs were isolated immediately by Lymphoprep density gradient centrifugation and stained directly without culture. To minimize batch effects, samples were stained and sorted in pairs, one healthy donor with one patient per experiment. The entire amount of isolated RNA was reverse transcribed using the High Capacity cDNA Reverse Transcription Kit, so the sequenced TCRB transcripts were expressed ones. Deep immunoSEQ sequencing was performed on naive, central memory and regulatory T cell samples, with an average of approximately 4 million total reads per sample. Sorted cells were lysed in RLT buffer, and RNA was extracted using DNase-treated RNeasy Micro or Mini kits according to cell number. To prevent cross-contamination, every cell subset was processed on its own, while patient and healthy donor samples were processed together. TCRB sequences were amplified from cDNA with the immunoSEQ multiplex PCR, producing 87-bp fragments spanning the CDR3 region. The amplicons were sequenced using the Illumina HiSeq platform. The study's own analysis went as follows. PCR bias was corrected computationally using synthetic template baselines, and reads within Hamming distance 2 were collapsed, with unmergeable singletons discarded. By aligning reads against IMGT, V, D and J genes, CDR3 length, and insertions or deletions at six rearrangement sites were assigned. Within each subset, clonotype counts were normalized to sorted cell number, after which true diversity and Gini coefficients were computed with the tcR R package. The overlap coefficient, calculated on TCRB nucleotide sequences, was used to measure repertoire sharing. As a proxy for the pre-selection repertoire, out-of-frame TCRB sequences from naive cells were analyzed. The immuneACCESS repertoire file appears here via TCRdb, limited to in-frame rearrangements. These files lack a portion of the clones; in checked studies, under half of the deficit traces to unresolved V genes, and the cause of the others is not known. That table supplies the V and J calls and clone size; D and trimming were determined from the DNA. This sample lists 500,000 to 650,000 clones; under 15% were detected once. Roughly 0.11% of the sample lies in the top ten.

Only a few counts were recorded for this clone. The antigen this receptor binds is unknown. There are no base qualities to consult, and no much larger clone falls within one base. What the work shows at the level of the full study, not this receptor alone: Naive, central memory and regulatory TCRB repertoires appeared to be more similar among patients than among healthy donors. HLA sub-analyses involved small numbers of individuals, so any influence of HLA type on TCRB rearrangement remained unresolved. Type 1 diabetes patients showed a moderate but significant shortening of TCRB CDR3 length in all four CD4+ subsets. Shorter templates might be favored by PCR, yet because patient and control samples were amplified and corrected together, any such skew would affect both groups equally. Sequencing cDNA rather than genomic DNA could over-represent highly expressing activated cells, although activation and CD3 levels did not differ between groups. Patients with type 1 diabetes made fewer insertions and deleted more nucleotides at VDJ recombination sites, implying thymic rearrangement abnormalities.

The TCR originated in a man in his thirties or forties with type 1 diabetes. Sequencing used naive CD4+ T cells from blood. The intended sense of this specimen's cell subset or site label: true naive CD4+ T cells.

CDR3 region: CASSGSHRETQYF. The nucleotides are TGTGCCAGCAGTGGGTCCCATCGGGAGACCCAGTACTTC. Recombination connected TRBV6-1 to TRBJ2-5; a confident D gene designation cannot be given. V was cut back by 4 bases and J by 5 bases, leaving a gap of 11 bases between them. CDR3 length: 13 amino acids, cysteine to phenylalanine. Of all the DNA, just the CDR3 is kept, 39 bases in frame from base 1. CDR1 and CDR2 (MNHNS, SASEGT) derive from the germline V gene.